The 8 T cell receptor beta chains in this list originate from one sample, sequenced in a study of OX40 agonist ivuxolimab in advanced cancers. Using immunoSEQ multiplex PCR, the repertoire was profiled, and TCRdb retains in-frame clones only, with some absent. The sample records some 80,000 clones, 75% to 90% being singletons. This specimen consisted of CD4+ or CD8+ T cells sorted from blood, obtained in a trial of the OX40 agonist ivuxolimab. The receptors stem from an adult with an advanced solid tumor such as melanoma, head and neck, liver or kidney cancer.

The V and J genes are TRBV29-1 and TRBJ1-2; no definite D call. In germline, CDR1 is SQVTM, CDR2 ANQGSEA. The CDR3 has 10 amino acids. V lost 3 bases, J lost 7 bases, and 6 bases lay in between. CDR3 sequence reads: CSVDQAGYTF. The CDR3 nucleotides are TGCAGCGTTGATCAGGCTGGCTACACCTTC.

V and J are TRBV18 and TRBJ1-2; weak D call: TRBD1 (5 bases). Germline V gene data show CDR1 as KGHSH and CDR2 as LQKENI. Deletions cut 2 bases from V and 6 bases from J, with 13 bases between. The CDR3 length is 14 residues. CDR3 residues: CASSPYAGSHGYTF. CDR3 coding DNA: TGTGCCAGCTCACCATACGCAGGGTCCCATGGCTACACCTTC.

The CDR3, as DNA: TGTGCCTGGAGTGTAGGAGGTGTGAACACTGAAGCTTTCTTT. It codes for CAWSVGGVNTEAFF. The chain uses TRBV30 and TRBJ1-1; D ambiguous. This CDR3 region has 14 residues. Per germline, CDR1 GTSNPN and CDR2 SVGIG (reference sequence). V was pared by 0 bases and J by 0 bases, with 8 bases between. Variable domain in full (rest from reference TRBV30 and TRBJ1-1): SQTIHQWPATLVQPVGSPLSLECTVEGTSNPNLYWYRQAAGRGLQLLFYSVGIGQISSEVPQNLSASRPQDRQFILSSKKLLLSDSGFYLCAWSVGGVNTEAFFGQGTRLTVV.

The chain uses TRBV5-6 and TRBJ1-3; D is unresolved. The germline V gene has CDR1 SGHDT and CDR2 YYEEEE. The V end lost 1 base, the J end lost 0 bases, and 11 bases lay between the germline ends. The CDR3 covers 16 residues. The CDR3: CASSLKPSSSGNTIYF. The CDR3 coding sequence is TGTGCCAGCAGCTTGAAACCGTCTAGCTCTGGAAACACCATATATTTT. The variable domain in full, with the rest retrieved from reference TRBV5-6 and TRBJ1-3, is DAGVTQSPTHLIKTRGQQVTLRCSPKSGHDTVSWYQQALGQGPQFIFQYYEEEERQRGNFPDRFSGHQFPNYSSELNVNALLLGDSALYLCASSLKPSSSGNTIYFGEGSWLTVV.

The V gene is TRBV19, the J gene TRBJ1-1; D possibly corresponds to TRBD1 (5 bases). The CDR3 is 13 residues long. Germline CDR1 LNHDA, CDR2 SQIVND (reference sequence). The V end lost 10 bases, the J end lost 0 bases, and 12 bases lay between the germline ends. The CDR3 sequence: CATNRRLNTEAFF. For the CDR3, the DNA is TGTGCCACGAACAGGCGATTGAACACTGAAGCTTTCTTT.

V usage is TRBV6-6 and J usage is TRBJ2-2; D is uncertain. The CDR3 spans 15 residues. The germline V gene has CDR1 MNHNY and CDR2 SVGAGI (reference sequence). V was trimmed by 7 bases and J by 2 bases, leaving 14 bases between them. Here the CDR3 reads CASIGRKANTGELFF. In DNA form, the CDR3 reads TGTGCCAGCATCGGGCGGAAAGCTAACACCGGGGAGCTGTTTTTT.

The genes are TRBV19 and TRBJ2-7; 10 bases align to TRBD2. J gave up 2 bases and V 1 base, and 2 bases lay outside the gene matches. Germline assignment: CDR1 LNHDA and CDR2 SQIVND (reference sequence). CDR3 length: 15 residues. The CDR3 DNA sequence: TGTGCCAGTAGTATAGGCAGCGGGAGGGCCTACGAGCAGTACTTC. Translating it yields CASSIGSGRAYEQYF. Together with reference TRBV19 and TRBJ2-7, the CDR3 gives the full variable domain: DGGITQSPKYLFRKEGQNVTLSCEQNLNHDAMYWYRQDPGQGLRLIYYSQIVNDFQKGDIAEGYSVSREKKESFPLTVTSAQKNPTAFYLCASSIGSGRAYEQYFGPGTRLTVT.

The CDR3 bases are TGTGCCACCAGCAGAGATAAGGGGGCTGGGGGTGAAAAACTGTTTTTT. This translates into CATSRDKGAGGEKLFF. The genes are TRBV15 and TRBJ1-4, with 7 positions matching TRBD1. Germline V gives CDR1 LNHNV, CDR2 YYDKDF (reference sequence). V lost 0 bases to trimming and J lost 7 bases; unmatched junction nucleotides: 8. This CDR3 is 16 amino acids long.